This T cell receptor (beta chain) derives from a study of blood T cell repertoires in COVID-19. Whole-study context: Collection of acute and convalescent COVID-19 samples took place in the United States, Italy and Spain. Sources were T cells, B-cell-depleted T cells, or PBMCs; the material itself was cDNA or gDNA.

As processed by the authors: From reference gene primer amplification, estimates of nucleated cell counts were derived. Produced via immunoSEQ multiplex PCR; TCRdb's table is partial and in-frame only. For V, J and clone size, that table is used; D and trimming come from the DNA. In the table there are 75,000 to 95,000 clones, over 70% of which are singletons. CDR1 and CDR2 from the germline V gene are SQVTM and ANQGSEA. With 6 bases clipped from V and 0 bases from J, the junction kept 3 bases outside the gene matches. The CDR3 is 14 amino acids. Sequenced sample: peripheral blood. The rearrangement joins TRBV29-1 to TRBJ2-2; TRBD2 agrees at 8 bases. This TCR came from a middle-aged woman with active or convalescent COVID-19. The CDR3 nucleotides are TGCAGCGTCTCTAGCGGGCCGAACACCGGGGAGCTGTTTTTT. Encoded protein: CSVSSGPNTGELFF.